Reported below is one T cell receptor beta chain. TCRdb's copy holds only in-frame clones and misses some; the assay was immunoSEQ multiplex PCR. The sample consists of some 52,000 clones, approximately 92% of them appearing once. This sample was taken from a study of T cell changes during pregnancy in multiple sclerosis. The clonotype originates from a female donor with multiple sclerosis, enrolled in a pregnancy study. Material: CD4+ T cells from peripheral blood mononuclear cells, obtained in the third trimester of pregnancy.

The CDR3 DNA reads as TGTGCCAGCTACCGGGAGGGTGTCACAGATACGCAGTATTTT. Translation: CASYREGVTDTQYF. The chain has TRBV18 and TRBJ2-3, with 8 bases that match TRBD2. The germline gives CDR1 KGHSH, CDR2 LQKENI. Trimming at V came to 7 bases and at J to 2 bases, leaving 5 bases not matched to a gene. This CDR3 is 14 amino acids long.